This T cell receptor (beta chain) is from a study of blood T cell repertoires in COVID-19. Study information: PBMCs, B-cell-depleted T cells, or T cells were the source of the cDNA or gDNA that made up the material.

Sequencing was performed with immunoSEQ multiplex PCR; in TCRdb, only in-frame clones are kept and a portion is missing. This table holds approximately 150,000 clones, 85% to 90% found once. V lost 0 bases and J 7 bases, leaving 11 bases between the germline ends. The CDR3 sequence is 14 residues long. Germline CDR1 SGHRS, CDR2 YFSETQ. This rearrangement joins TRBV5-1 to TRBJ1-5; D might be TRBD1 (5 bases). Material: peripheral blood. The sequence derives from a man between 65 and 85 years old with active COVID-19. The CDR3, as DNA: TGCGCCAGCAGCTTGGAGTCTGGGGGGCAGCCCCAGCATTTT. This translates into CASSLESGGQPQHF.